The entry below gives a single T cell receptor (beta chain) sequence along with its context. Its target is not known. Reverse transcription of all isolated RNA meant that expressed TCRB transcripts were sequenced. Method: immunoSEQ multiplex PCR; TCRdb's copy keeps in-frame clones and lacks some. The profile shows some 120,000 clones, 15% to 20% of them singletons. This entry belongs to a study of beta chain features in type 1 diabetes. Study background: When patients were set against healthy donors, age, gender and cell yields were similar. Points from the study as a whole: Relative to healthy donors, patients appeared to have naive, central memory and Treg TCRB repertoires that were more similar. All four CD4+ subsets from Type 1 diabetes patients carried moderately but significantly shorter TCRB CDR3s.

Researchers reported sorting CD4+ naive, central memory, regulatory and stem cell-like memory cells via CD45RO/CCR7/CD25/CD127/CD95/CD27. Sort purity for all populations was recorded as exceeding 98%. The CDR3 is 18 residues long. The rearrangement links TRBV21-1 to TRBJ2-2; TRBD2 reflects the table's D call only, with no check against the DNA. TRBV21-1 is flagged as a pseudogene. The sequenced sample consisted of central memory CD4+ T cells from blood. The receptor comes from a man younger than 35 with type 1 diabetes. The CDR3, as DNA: TGTGCCAGCAGCAAAGAAGGGACTTGCGCCTCGAACACCGGGGAGCTGTTTTTT. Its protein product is CASSKEGTCASNTGELFF.